The rows below give T cell receptor beta chains drawn from one sample of a study of T cell responses to AZD1222 COVID-19 vaccine. Generated by immunoSEQ multiplex PCR, the TCRdb table keeps only in-frame clones and is missing some. The table includes around 110,000 clones, around 90% detected once. The specimen comprised peripheral blood, sampled on day 0 of AZD1222 vaccination. These receptors all stem from an adult in good health. CDR3s include the opening cysteine and the closing phenylalanine or tryptophan. D genes are given only for firm matches. Not all rows give a size; the values are once, few, many and, for expanded clones, a class.

J gene,D gene,V gene,clone size,CDR3 DNA,CDR3 protein
TRBJ1-1,.,TRBV21-1,many,TGTGCCAGCAGCATTTATGAGAACAGGAACACTGAAGCTTTCTTT,CASSIYENRNTEAFF
TRBJ1-4,TRBD1,TRBV5-1,.,TGCGCCAGCAGCCCGGGAGGGCAGGGGGCAACTAATGAAAAACTGTTTTTT,CASSPGGQGATNEKLFF
TRBJ2-2,TRBD2,TRBV3-1/TRBV3-2,.,TGTGCCAGCAGCCAAGTAACCGGGAGGGCCGGGAACACCGGGGAGCTGTTTTTT,CASSQVTGRAGNTGELFF
TRBJ1-2,.,TRBV7-2,.,TGTGCCAGCAGCTTAATCGGACAGCCCTATGGCTACACCTTC,CASSLIGQPYGYTF
TRBJ1-5,.,TRBV18,.,TGTGCCAGCTCACCAGAGGCGGGGGCCTACAATCAGCCCCAGCATTTT,CASSPEAGAYNQPQHF
TRBJ2-7,.,TRBV3-1/TRBV3-2,.,TGTGCCAGCAGCCCGGGACCTAACCGGGGGCAGTACTTC,CASSPGPNRGQYF
TRBJ1-2,TRBD1,TRBV7-3,.,TGTGCCAGCAGTTCTGAGGGGGCAGCCGGATATGGCTACACCTTC,CASSSEGAAGYGYTF
TRBJ2-1,.,TRBV19,.,TGTGCCAGTAGTATTCAGTACCCATCACTTGTTAGCTCCTACAATGAGCAGTTCTTC,CASSIQYPSLVSSYNEQFF
TRBJ1-4,.,TRBV18,.,TGTGCCAGCTCACGCAGTTCTAATGAAAAACTGTTTTTT,CASSRSSNEKLFF
TRBJ1-5,.,TRBV6-5,.,TGTGCCAGCAGCCCGAGAGGATCCTTACATCAGCCCCAGCATTTT,CASSPRGSLHQPQHF
TRBJ2-3,TRBD1,TRBV2,.,TGTGCCAGGACAGGGGCAGGGGGCACAGATACGCAGTATTTT,CARTGAGGTDTQYF
TRBJ1-3,.,TRBV7-8,.,TGTGCCAGCAGCCCCCGAGCCCCCGCTTCTGGAAACACCATATATTTT,CASSPRAPASGNTIYF
TRBJ1-6,TRBD1,TRBV7-9,.,TGTGCCAGCAGCGCTAATAACCCGGGACAGTCTTATAATTCACCCCTCCACTTT,CASSANNPGQSYNSPLHF
TRBJ2-1,TRBD2,TRBV4-2,.,TGTGCCAGCAGCGAGTGGACTAGCGGGAGACTCGTGGGGGCGGAGCAGTTCTTC,CASSEWTSGRLVGAEQFF
TRBJ1-2,.,TRBV7-9,.,TGTGCCAGCAGCTTACAGTCTAGCTATGGCTACACCTTC,CASSLQSSYGYTF
TRBJ2-3,.,TRBV5-1,.,TGCGCCAGCAGCTCCGAGGGTACGCAGTATTTT,CASSSEGTQYF
TRBJ1-2,TRBD1,TRBV30,once,TGTGCCTGGAGTAGGGGACAGGGCGGTGGCTACACCTTC,CAWSRGQGGGYTF
TRBJ2-7,.,TRBV13,.,TGTGCCAGCAGCCCCCGCTGGGCCCGACAGGTGGACTACGAGCAGTACTTC,CASSPRWARQVDYEQYF
TRBJ1-2,.,TRBV5-4,.,TGTGCCAGCAGCTTGGACAGATTCCCTAACTATGGCTACACCTTC,CASSLDRFPNYGYTF
TRBJ1-3,.,TRBV3-1/TRBV3-2,.,TGTGCCAGCAGCCAACTGTTACCTGGAAACACCATATATTTT,CASSQLLPGNTIYF
TRBJ2-5,TRBD2,TRBV2,.,TGTGCCAGCAGTACGGGGGGGCCGGGAGAGACCCAGTACTTC,CASSTGGPGETQYF
TRBJ1-5,TRBD1,TRBV5-1,.,TGCGCCAGCAGCCCCGGGACAGGGGAACAGCCCCAGCATTTT,CASSPGTGEQPQHF
TRBJ2-7,TRBD1,TRBV7-2,.,TGTGCCAGCAGCTCCGGGACAGGTACCTACGAGCAGTACTTC,CASSSGTGTYEQYF
TRBJ2-7,TRBD1,TRBV4-1,.,TGCGCCAGCAGCCAAGTGGGGGACAGGGGAGGCGAGCAGTACTTC,CASSQVGDRGGEQYF
TRBJ2-1,.,TRBV6-2/TRBV6-3,.,TGTGCCAGCAGTTTCCCCGGGGGGACAGACTACAATGAGCAGTTCTTC,CASSFPGGTDYNEQFF
TRBJ1-1,.,TRBV5-6,.,TGTGCCAGCAGCTTTTTAGGGACTGAAGCTTTCTTT,CASSFLGTEAFF
TRBJ2-7,TRBD2,TRBV19,.,TGTGCCAGTAGTGTGTCACTAGCGGGGTCGCCCTACGAGCAGTACTTC,CASSVSLAGSPYEQYF
TRBJ1-1,.,TRBV29-1,once,TGCAGCGTTGAAGGCAGGGCCACCACTGAAGCTTTCTTT,CSVEGRATTEAFF
TRBJ1-2,.,TRBV18,.,TGTGCCAGCTCACCACCGGACAGTGGCTACACCTTC,CASSPPDSGYTF
TRBJ2-3,.,TRBV7-9,.,TGTGCCAGCAGCCTACGGGGGACAGCAGATACGCAGTATTTT,CASSLRGTADTQYF
TRBJ1-1,.,TRBV7-9,.,TGTGCCAGCAGCTTAGTAGATCAGGGTTCTGAAGCTTTCTTT,CASSLVDQGSEAFF
TRBJ1-1,.,TRBV11-2,once,TGTGCCAGCAGCACGGGACATGCGGTGGGGAACACTGAAGCTTTCTTT,CASSTGHAVGNTEAFF
TRBJ1-2,.,TRBV5-5,.,TGTGCCAGCAGCCGAGACACAGGGCCGAGCTATGGCTACACCTTC,CASSRDTGPSYGYTF
TRBJ1-6,TRBD1,TRBV14,.,TGTGCCAGCAGCCAAGGACAGGGAAGGTCACCCCTCCACTTT,CASSQGQGRSPLHF
TRBJ1-1,.,TRBV10-3,.,TGTGCCATCGGGAGCGATTCGAACACTGAAGCTTTCTTT,CAIGSDSNTEAFF
TRBJ1-3,.,TRBV3-1/TRBV3-2,.,TGTGCCAGCAGCCTGGGGATGACAGCCTCTGGAAACACCATATATTTT,CASSLGMTASGNTIYF
TRBJ2-7,TRBD1,TRBV29-1,.,TGCAGCGGCGGGACCGGGACAGGGGGCGAGCAGTACTTC,CSGGTGTGGEQYF
TRBJ1-2,.,TRBV25-1,.,TGTGCCAGCAGAGGGGGGATCCTGAGTGGCTACACCTTC,CASRGGILSGYTF
TRBJ1-6,.,TRBV21-1,.,TGTGCCAGCAGCAAAATAGGGGACAGGGTGGATAATTCACCCCTCCACTTT,CASSKIGDRVDNSPLHF
TRBJ1-1,.,TRBV5-1,.,TGCGCCAGCAGCGCCCGGACGGGGAACACTGAAGCTTTCTTT,CASSARTGNTEAFF
TRBJ2-2,TRBD1,TRBV7-3,.,TGTGCCAGCAGCTGGGGACAGGGTGACACCGGGGAGCTGTTTTTT,CASSWGQGDTGELFF